The sequence of this TCR beta chain was determined in a study of blood T cell repertoires in COVID-19. Study details: The cDNA or gDNA used as material had been derived from T cells, B-cell-depleted T cells, or PBMCs.

As originally analysed: Scientists estimated how many nucleated cells there were by amplifying reference gene primers. This table comes from immunoSEQ multiplex PCR, and its TCRdb copy is limited to in-frame clones, with some not included. That table gives V, J and clone size, and the DNA gave D and trimming. The sample lists about 210,000 clones; 80% were seen once. From germline, CDR1 is MNHNS and CDR2 SASEGT. This CDR3 has 16 amino acids. Germline trimming cut 1 base from V and 4 bases from J; bases unmatched to any gene: 8. This clone was observed once. The TCR comes from a human donor in a cohort sampled during active COVID-19. The sample was peripheral blood. This sequence joins TRBV6-1 and TRBJ1-1; TRBD1 agrees at 8 bases. In nucleotides, the CDR3 is TGTGCCAGCAGTGAAGGGACAGGGTGGAGGGTCACTGAAGCTTTCTTT. The encoded protein is CASSEGTGWRVTEAFF.